Shown below are 17 T cell receptor beta chains from a single sample sequenced in a study of lymphopenia after photon versus proton radiotherapy. Clones were sequenced by immunoSEQ multiplex PCR, and TCRdb holds only the in-frame ones, with some missing. The data show roughly 25,000 clones, 75% to 90% seen once. Sample: peripheral blood, taken from a patient treated with photon-based radiotherapy. The receptors shown here come from a man younger than 40 with gastric cancer.

The chain recombines TRBV5-6 with TRBJ2-3, with 9 bases identical to TRBD1. The ends lost 4 bases at V and 3 bases at J; junction bases unmatched: 0. Germline lookup yields CDR1 SGHDT and CDR2 YYEEEE. The CDR3 is made up of 13 amino acids. DNA for the CDR3: TGTGCCAGCAGCGGGACAGGGACAGATACGCAGTATTTT. Amino acid sequence: CASSGTGTDTQYF.

V is TRBV5-1 and J is TRBJ2-7, with 10 bases that match TRBD1. Germline V gives CDR1 SGHRS, CDR2 YFSETQ. The trim removed 7 bases at V and 5 bases at J, leaving 6 bases unmatched. The CDR3 runs to 13 residues. For the CDR3, the DNA is TGCGCCAGCGGCAGACAGGGGGCCCACGAGCAGTACTTC. It codes for CASGRQGAHEQYF.

The CDR3 DNA is TGTGCCAGCAGCGCCGACAGACCCGAAAAACTGTTTTTT. This encodes CASSADRPEKLFF. The rearrangement links TRBV2 to TRBJ1-4; D possibly corresponds to TRBD1 (5 bases). Looked up from germline, CDR1 is SNHLY and CDR2 is FYNNEI. The CDR3 spans 13 residues. V was clipped by 6 bases and J by 8 bases, with 13 bases between them.

Only one count was recorded for this clone. The chain couples TRBV19 to TRBJ2-1, with 11 bases that match TRBD1. V gave up 4 bases and J gave up 7 bases; unmatched junction bases: 9. The CDR3 has 16 amino acids. Germline V lookup: CDR1 LNHDA, CDR2 SQIVND (reference sequence). For the CDR3, the DNA is TGTGCCAGTAGTAGGAGGGGGACAGGGGGGAAGAATGAGCAGTTCTTC. This encodes CASSRRGTGGKNEQFF.

The chain uses TRBV11-2 and TRBJ2-3, with D possibly matching TRBD1 (5 bases). Germline V CDR1 and CDR2: SGHAT, FQNNGV. The CDR3 has 16 residues. Trimming took off 5 bases at V and 5 bases at J, with 20 bases between the two ends. The CDR3 sequence is CASSPIRGITVDTQYF. The CDR3 DNA reads as TGTGCCAGCAGCCCGATTAGGGGTATCACGGTAGATACGCAGTATTTT.

The V gene is TRBV6-4, the J gene TRBJ2-3; no clear D. Germline CDR1 and CDR2: MRHNA and SNTAGT. Trimming took 2 bases from V and 4 from J, leaving 7 bases between them. The CDR3 is 13 amino acids. In DNA, the CDR3 is TGTGCCAGCAGTGACAACCTAGCAGATACGCAGTATTTT. Its translation: CASSDNLADTQYF.

This clone has a single count. The V call is TRBV27, the J call TRBJ2-1, with TRBD2 identical over 13 bases. The trim removed 5 bases at V and 5 bases at J, leaving 12 bases unmatched. The CDR3 sequence is 18 residues long. The germline V gene encodes CDR1 MNHEY and CDR2 SMNVEV (reference sequence). The CDR3 sequence: CASSHPGLAGLGDNEQFF. For the CDR3, the DNA is TGTGCCAGCAGTCATCCGGGACTAGCGGGATTGGGCGACAATGAGCAGTTCTTC.

V is TRBV9 and J is TRBJ2-1; D unclear. The CDR3 runs to 13 residues. The V and J ends lost 3 bases and 10 bases respectively, with 14 bases between them. Germline CDR1 and CDR2: SGDLS and YYNGEE. CDR3 in DNA: TGTGCCAGCAGCGCGACTGTCGACGGAGAGCAGTTCTTC. It yields the protein CASSATVDGEQFF.

The chain has TRBV10-3 and TRBJ2-7; unclear D gene. In germline, CDR1 is ENHRY, CDR2 SYGVKD. This CDR3 has 11 amino acids. V lost 6 bases and J lost 3, with 6 bases in between. The CDR3 here is CAISTNYEQYF. The CDR3 nucleotides read TGTGCCATCAGCACAAACTACGAGCAGTACTTC.

This chain links TRBV5-1 with TRBJ2-1; D may be TRBD1 or TRBD2 (5 bases each). The CDR3 sequence is 17 residues long. Trimming cost V 3 bases and J 0 bases, with 16 bases left between them. Germline V gene sequence: CDR1 SGHRS, CDR2 YFSETQ. The CDR3 DNA reads TGCGCCAGCAGCTCCTCAGGGACCGCGAACTCCTACAATGAGCAGTTCTTC. Translating gives CASSSSGTANSYNEQFF.

This chain links TRBV20-1 with TRBJ1-1, with D unresolved. Trimming stripped 5 bases from V and 3 bases from J, with 7 bases between. This CDR3 contains 11 residues. Germline lookup yields CDR1 DFQATT and CDR2 SNEGSKA (reference sequence). CDR3 DNA sequence: TGCAGTGCTCCCGCGGACACTGAAGCTTTCTTT. It translates to CSAPADTEAFF.

The chain joins TRBV11-3 to TRBJ1-1; D unresolved. The CDR3 covers 12 residues. Germline V gives CDR1 SGHNT, CDR2 YENEEA. The V and J ends lost 3 bases and 5 bases respectively, with 7 bases between them. The chain's CDR3 is CASSFFGTEAFF. The CDR3 bases are TGTGCCAGCAGCTTTTTCGGGACTGAAGCTTTCTTT. Full variable domain (outside the CDR3, taken from reference TRBV11-3 and TRBJ1-1): EAGVVQSPRYKIIEKKQPVAFWCNPISGHNTLYWYLQNLGQGPELLIRYENEEAVDDSQLPKDRFSAERLKGVDSTLKIQPAELGDSAVYLCASSFFGTEAFFGQGTRLTVV.

The chain is built from TRBV5-6 and TRBJ1-2, with 7 bases matching TRBD1. V dropped 5 bases and J dropped 3; count of bases not matched to a gene: 7. The length of the CDR3 is 14 residues. In germline, CDR1 is SGHDT, CDR2 YYEEEE. Here the CDR3 reads CASRNTGAYYGYTF. The CDR3 DNA is TGTGCCAGCAGAAACACAGGGGCTTACTATGGCTACACCTTC.

The chain links TRBV13 to TRBJ1-2; 7 bases are a match to TRBD1. CDR1 and CDR2 from the germline V gene are PRHDT and FYEKMQ (reference sequence). The ends lost 5 bases at V and 4 bases at J; junction bases unmatched: 10. This CDR3 is built from 15 residues. CDR3 bases: TGTGCCAGCAGCCGACGACAGGGCCAGGGCTATGGCTACACCTTC. Residues: CASSRRQGQGYGYTF.

This sequence joins TRBV7-6 and TRBJ2-7, with D uncertain. CDR1 SGHVS and CDR2 FNYEAQ come from the germline V gene. Trimming pared 1 base from V and 4 bases from J, leaving 11 bases between. This CDR3 is 14 amino acids long. The CDR3 reads CASSLGIDRYEQYF. The DNA for the CDR3 is TGTGCCAGCAGCTTAGGGATAGATAGATACGAGCAGTACTTC.

The J gene is TRBJ1-2, the V gene TRBV7-9; D is uncertain. Trimming left V 4 bases short and J 2 bases short, with 14 bases between. Germline V gene data show CDR1 as SEHNR and CDR2 as FQNEAQ (reference sequence). The length of the CDR3 is 15 residues. CDR3 in amino acids: CASSSRHGLNYGYTF. CDR3 sequence (DNA): TGTGCCAGCAGCTCCAGACACGGTTTAAACTATGGCTACACCTTC.

This clone was seen a few times. The sample contains more than one DNA sequence encoding this CDR3. The J gene is TRBJ1-1, the V gene TRBV4-1; D not resolved. Germline CDR1 is MGHRA and CDR2 is YSYEKL. This CDR3 comprises 13 residues. Trimming stripped 1 base from V and 1 base from J, with 4 bases between. CDR3 sequence: CASSQAANTEAFF. As DNA, the CDR3 is TGCGCCAGCAGCCAAGCTGCGAACACTGAAGCTTTCTTT.